This entry lists 25 T cell receptor beta chains sequenced from one sample in a study of neurological immune-mediated disorders. TCRdb ran MiXCR on the 5' RACE reads and lists one entry per CDR3 protein. The sample holds tens of thousands of distinct CDR3 sequences, 4% to 6% seen once. Sequencing was done on a sample of PBMCs. All receptors come from a man aged 18 to 30 with multiple sclerosis.

In this sample, this clonotype turned up many times. The chain employs TRBV5-5 and TRBJ1-4, with 7 bases matching TRBD1. The junction had 9 bases not matched to a gene; V was cut back by 1 base and J by 6 bases. CDR3 length: 16 residues. The germline V gene has CDR1 SGHKS and CDR2 YYEKEE (reference sequence). CDR3 loop: CASSLQRGRADEKLFF. CDR3 DNA sequence: TGTGCCAGCAGCTTGCAAAGGGGGCGGGCCGATGAAAAACTGTTTTTT.

In this sample, this clonotype turned up many times. The rearrangement uses TRBV7-9 and TRBJ1-1; no clear D. The CDR3 contains 15 residues. Germline V gives CDR1 SEHNR, CDR2 FQNEAQ (reference sequence). Trimming pared 5 bases from V and 4 bases from J, leaving 17 bases between. The DNA for the CDR3 is TGTGCCAGCAGCCCGGGCTACTCCTTGGGCACTGAAGCTTTCTTT. Its translation: CASSPGYSLGTEAFF.

As regards this clonotype: This sequence may be a read error, since a much larger clone differs from it by one base. The CDR3 coding sequence is TGCAGCGTCCCTACGACTAGAGTATACAATGAGCAGTTCTTC. It is translated as CSVPTTRVYNEQFF. The chain uses TRBV29-1 and TRBJ2-1; maybe TRBD2 (6 bases). Germline CDR1 SQVTM, CDR2 ANQGSEA. Trimming shortened V by 6 bases and J by 4 bases, and 16 bases separated the two germline ends. This CDR3 has 14 residues.

This clonotype was found many times. The rearrangement links TRBV6-2 or TRBV6-3 to TRBJ2-1, with 7 bases matching TRBD1. The J segment lost 5 bases and the V segment lost 0 bases, leaving 4 bases of the junction unmatched. CDR3 length: 15 amino acids. CDR1 and CDR2 (germline): MNHEY, SVGEGT. CDR3 nucleotides: TGTGCCAGCAGTTACTCTCCCGACAGGGACAATGAGCAGTTCTTC. This codes for CASSYSPDRDNEQFF.

This clonotype was seen repeatedly, ten times or more. V gene TRBV3-1 combines with J gene TRBJ1-6; 7 bases match TRBD1. The V gene end was trimmed by 8 bases and the J gene end by 8 bases; junction bases not matched to a gene: 12. The V gene's germline CDR1 is LGHDT and CDR2 YNNKEL (reference sequence). The CDR3 is made up of 15 amino acids. As DNA, the CDR3 is TGTGCCAGCCGCTCTTCGGCAGGGGGGGATTCACCCCTCCACTTT. Amino acid sequence: CASRSSAGGDSPLHF.

This clonotype was recorded at least ten times. The chain's CDR3 is CASSAGTSPATDTQYF. The CDR3 coding sequence is TGTGCCAGCAGCGCCGGGACTAGCCCGGCTACAGATACGCAGTATTTT. The V gene is TRBV6-4, the J gene TRBJ2-3; 9 positions agree with TRBD2. The CDR3 totals 16 residues. CDR1 MRHNA and CDR2 SNTAGT come from the germline V gene. Trimming at V came to 6 bases and at J to 3 bases, leaving 10 bases not matched to a gene.

At least ten counts were recorded for this clonotype. The chain links TRBV20-1 to TRBJ2-5; 8 bases align to TRBD2. V was pared by 6 bases and J by 3 bases, with 12 bases of the junction left unmatched. CDR1 is DFQATT, CDR2 SNEGSKA, per germline (reference sequence). The CDR3 contains 15 residues. DNA for the CDR3: TGCAGTGCACGAGTTGATAGCGGGATCGAAGAGACCCAGTACTTC. As protein: CSARVDSGIEETQYF.

This clonotype was recorded many times. V usage is TRBV20-1 and J usage is TRBJ1-2, with 7 bases fitting TRBD1. The length of the CDR3 is 16 residues. The trim removed 3 bases at V and 4 bases at J, leaving 14 bases unmatched. Germline CDR1 reads DFQATT; CDR2 reads SNEGSKA (reference sequence). Here the CDR3 reads CSASLRGQEIGYGYTF. The CDR3 nucleotides are TGCAGTGCTAGTCTAAGGGGGCAGGAGATTGGCTATGGCTACACCTTC.

This clonotype occurred a few times. It may be a read error: a sequence one base away is much more abundant. The V and J genes are TRBV9 and TRBJ2-1; 8 bases agree with TRBD2. V lost 0 bases to trimming and J lost 10 bases; unmatched junction nucleotides: 6. Germline V gives CDR1 SGDLS, CDR2 YYNGEE. This CDR3 spans 14 amino acids. Here the CDR3 DNA reads TGTGCCAGCAGCGTAGGAGGGATAGCGGGAGAGCAGTTCTTC. It specifies CASSVGGIAGEQFF.

The sample holds a few counts of this clonotype. A much larger clone lies one base from this, so it may be a read error. The chain recombines TRBV15 with TRBJ2-1; no clear D gene. The CDR3 is made up of 12 amino acids. The ends were cut back, 7 bases at V and 7 bases at J, with 11 bases in the middle. The germline gives CDR1 LNHNV, CDR2 YYDKDF (reference sequence). CDR3 nucleotides: TGTGCCACCAACGGAGATTGGAATGAGCAGTTCTTC. Amino acid sequence: CATNGDWNEQFF.

This clonotype came up many times. J is TRBJ2-3 and V is TRBV5-1, with 10 bases fitting TRBD2. J was trimmed by 5 bases and V by 5 bases; bases with no gene match: 5. The V gene's germline CDR1 is SGHRS and CDR2 YFSETQ. This CDR3 comprises 14 residues. CDR3 in DNA: TGCGCCAGCAGTCCAGCGGGAGGGGAAGATACGCAGTATTTT. Amino acid sequence: CASSPAGGEDTQYF.

Many counts were recorded for this clonotype. The rearrangement uses TRBV25-1 and TRBJ2-1; D tentatively fits TRBD1 or TRBD2 (5 bases each). Per germline, CDR1 MGHDK and CDR2 SYGVNS. V was cut by 4 bases and J by 5 bases, with 18 bases left in between. CDR3 length: 16 residues. CDR3 DNA sequence: TGTGCCAGCAGTGGGGGACCCCCGGACCCACACAATGAGCAGTTCTTC. This sequence encodes CASSGGPPDPHNEQFF.

This clonotype showed up many times. The chain combines TRBV14 with TRBJ1-1; D unclear. This CDR3 is built from 15 residues. Per germline, CDR1 SGHDN and CDR2 FVKESK. Trimming took 3 bases from V and 1 from J, leaving 12 bases between them. CDR3 nucleotides: TGTGCCAGCAGCCACCGTCCGGTTACGAACACTGAAGCTTTCTTT. Translation: CASSHRPVTNTEAFF.

This clonotype was observed many times. The chain uses TRBV5-1 and TRBJ2-7; 9 bases match TRBD1. V lost 3 bases, J lost 5 bases, and 0 bases stayed unmatched. Germline V lookup: CDR1 SGHRS, CDR2 YFSETQ. This CDR3 contains 12 residues. The CDR3 sequence: CASSWTGDEQYF. In DNA, the CDR3 is TGCGCCAGCAGCTGGACAGGGGACGAGCAGTACTTC.

This clonotype occurred many times. This chain links TRBV6-4 with TRBJ2-1; TRBD2 aligns across 13 bases. The length of the CDR3 is 15 residues. Per the germline V gene, CDR1 is MRHNA and CDR2 is SNTAGT. The junction had 5 bases not matched to a gene; V was cut back by 6 bases and J by 6 bases. The CDR3 DNA reads as TGTGCCAGCAGCGACGGGACTAGCGGGACCAATGAGCAGTTCTTC. It encodes CASSDGTSGTNEQFF.

The chain uses TRBV21-1 and TRBJ2-7; the table gives TRBD1 as D, unverified against the DNA. TRBV21-1 is a documented pseudogene. The CDR3 is made up of 14 amino acids. The CDR3 DNA follows: TGTGTCAGCAGCAGATGTTGGGGGCCCTACGAGCAGTACTTC. Protein: CVSSRCWGPYEQYF.

This clonotype was found many times. The chain recombines TRBV7-2 with TRBJ2-1; D is perhaps TRBD1 (6 bases). From germline, CDR1 is SGHTA and CDR2 FQGNSA. Between the trimmed V and J ends, which lost 6 bases and 6 bases, there was a span of 12 bases. The length of the CDR3 is 13 residues. The CDR3 protein is CASSLQGINEQFF. The CDR3 nucleotides read TGTGCCAGCAGTTTACAGGGTATCAATGAGCAGTTCTTC.

This clonotype was seen repeatedly, ten times or more. V is TRBV4-3 and J is TRBJ2-2, with D unresolved. V was pared by 0 bases and J by 0 bases, with 8 bases between. Germline V lookup: CDR1 LGHNA, CDR2 YSLEER. This CDR3 is built from 16 residues. The CDR3 DNA reads as TGCGCCAGCAGCCAAGAGACACAGACGAACACCGGGGAGCTGTTTTTT. This translates into CASSQETQTNTGELFF.

The sample holds many counts of this clonotype. The chain employs TRBV7-6 and TRBJ1-1, with D hard to call. Germline-derived CDR1 and CDR2 are SGHVS and FNYEAQ. The CDR3 is 15 amino acids. The ends were cut back, 0 bases at V and 1 base at J, with 9 bases in the middle. For the CDR3, the DNA is TGTGCCAGCAGCTTAGCGGCGACGGGGAACACTGAAGCTTTCTTT. Amino acids: CASSLAATGNTEAFF.

This clonotype came up many times. The J gene is TRBJ1-1, the V gene TRBV27, with D hard to call. Germline lookup yields CDR1 MNHEY and CDR2 SMNVEV (reference sequence). Trimming pared 7 bases from V and 1 base from J, leaving 4 bases between. The CDR3 runs to 11 residues. The CDR3 DNA is TGTGCCAGCATAAGGAACACTGAAGCTTTCTTT. Translation: CASIRNTEAFF.

This clonotype was recorded many times. The chain employs TRBV6-5 and TRBJ1-3; D may be TRBD1 (5 bases). Trimming pared 6 bases from V and 0 bases from J, leaving 12 bases between. The CDR3 extends over 15 amino acids. CDR1 is MNHEY and CDR2 is SVGAGI in the germline V gene. The CDR3 sequence is CASSWGLSSGNTIYF. The CDR3, as DNA: TGTGCCAGCAGCTGGGGACTATCCTCTGGAAACACCATATATTTT.

The chain joins TRBV5-1 to TRBJ2-1; D ambiguous. Trimming shortened V by 1 base and J by 1 base, and 15 bases separated the two germline ends. This CDR3 has 17 residues. Germline CDR1 and CDR2: SGHRS and YFSETQ. Here the CDR3 DNA reads TGCGCCAGCAGCTTGTTGGGCCCGCCGAGATCCTACAATGAGCAGTTCTTC. Protein product: CASSLLGPPRSYNEQFF.

This clonotype was found many times. V and J are TRBV11-2 and TRBJ1-2, with a possible D match to TRBD1 (5 bases). This CDR3 spans 11 amino acids. The germline CDR1 and CDR2 sequences are SGHAT and FQNNGV. V dropped 5 bases and J dropped 12 bases, with 13 bases sitting between them. The CDR3 DNA reads TGTGCCAGCAGCCCTCAGGGTTCTAACACCTTC. Its translation: CASSPQGSNTF.

This clonotype was counted ten times or more. The chain couples TRBV7-9 to TRBJ2-1; D is undetermined. The germline gives CDR1 SEHNR, CDR2 FQNEAQ (reference sequence). Between the trimmed V and J ends, which lost 1 base and 2 bases, there was a span of 12 bases. This CDR3 is built from 16 residues. The CDR3 nucleotides read TGTGCCAGCAGCTTAGGGGTTAGCCTAACCTACAATGAGCAGTTCTTC. As protein: CASSLGVSLTYNEQFF. The full variable domain, with the rest looked up from reference TRBV7-9 and TRBJ2-1, is DTGVSQNPRHKITKRGQNVTFRCDPISEHNRLYWYRQTLGQGPEFLTYFQNEAQLEKSRLLSDRFSAERPKGSFSTLEIQRTEQGDSAMYLCASSLGVSLTYNEQFFGPGTRLTVL.

The chain carries TRBV12-3 or TRBV12-4 and TRBJ2-3, with 9 bases lining up with TRBD1. Trimming at V came to 6 bases and at J to 4 bases, leaving 8 bases not matched to a gene. This CDR3 has 15 residues. The CDR3 sequence is CASSLPGQGSDTQYF. CDR3 sequence (DNA): TGTGCCAGCAGCCTGCCGGGACAGGGATCAGATACGCAGTATTTT.